What follows are 14 T cell receptor beta chains derived from one specimen sequenced in a study of T cell changes during pregnancy in multiple sclerosis. Produced via immunoSEQ multiplex PCR; TCRdb's table is partial and in-frame only. The sample has some 35,000 clones, roughly nine tenths seen once. Material: CD4+ T cells from peripheral blood mononuclear cells, obtained after pregnancy. Receptors originate from a female donor in good health, enrolled as a control in a pregnancy study.

The gene calls are TRBV11-2 and TRBJ1-2; the D gene is possibly TRBD1 (6 bases). Trimming took off 0 bases at V and 5 bases at J, with 10 bases between the two ends. Germline loops: CDR1 SGHAT, CDR2 FQNNGV. CDR3 length: 14 amino acids. The CDR3 region is CASSLEGARYGYTF. CDR3 in DNA: TGTGCCAGCAGCTTAGAGGGGGCGCGTTATGGCTACACCTTC.

The chain uses TRBV19 and TRBJ2-3; D perhaps matches TRBD2 (5 bases). Trimming removed 4 bases from V and 3 bases from J, with 20 bases in between. The CDR3 length is 17 residues. Per the germline V gene, CDR1 is LNHDA and CDR2 is SQIVND (reference sequence). Here the CDR3 reads CASSRGTRGVGTDTQYF. The CDR3 DNA reads TGTGCCAGTAGTAGGGGTACTAGAGGTGTGGGTACAGATACGCAGTATTTT. The variable domain in full, completed from reference TRBV19 and TRBJ2-3, reads DGGITQSPKYLFRKEGQNVTLSCEQNLNHDAMYWYRQDPGQGLRLIYYSQIVNDFQKGDIAEGYSVSREKKESFPLTVTSAQKNPTAFYLCASSRGTRGVGTDTQYFGPGTRLTVL.

The chain recombines TRBV7-2 with TRBJ2-5; D might be TRBD2 (6 bases). Germline-derived CDR1 and CDR2 are SGHTA and FQGNSA. The V gene lost 7 bases and the J gene lost 1 base, with 16 bases spanning the gap. The CDR3 runs to 15 residues. The CDR3: CASTLLGGGQETQYF. The CDR3 DNA is TGTGCCAGCACCCTCCTGGGGGGAGGCCAAGAGACCCAGTACTTC. Full variable domain (rest looked up from reference TRBV7-2 and TRBJ2-5): GAGVSQSPSNKVTEKGKDVELRCDPISGHTALYWYRQSLGQGLEFLIYFQGNSAPDKSGLPSDRFSAERTGGSVSTLTIQRTQQEDSAVYLCASTLLGGGQETQYFGPGTRLLVL.

The rearrangement uses TRBV11-2 and TRBJ2-7; TRBD1 matches 9 bases. The CDR3 sequence is 15 residues long. The germline gives CDR1 SGHAT, CDR2 FQNNGV. Losses at the gene ends were 1 base for V and 5 bases for J; bases not matched to a gene: 6. The CDR3 DNA reads TGTGCCAGCAGCTTAGTATACAGGGGGCAGCACGAGCAGTACTTC. The encoded protein is CASSLVYRGQHEQYF.

This clone was found a few times. This chain links TRBV29-1 with TRBJ2-5, with D maybe TRBD1 (5 bases). Germline V lookup: CDR1 SQVTM, CDR2 ANQGSEA. The CDR3 consists of 15 residues. V shed 2 bases and J shed 3 bases, with 16 bases lying between them. DNA for the CDR3: TGCAGCGTTGAAACCCCTCGACAGAACGAAGAGACCCAGTACTTC. Translated, it gives CSVETPRQNEETQYF. The full variable domain, with the rest looked up from reference TRBV29-1 and TRBJ2-5, is SAVISQKPSRDICQRGTSLTIQCQVDSQVTMMFWYRQQPGQSLTLIATANQGSEATYESGFVIDKFPISRPNLTFSTLTVSNMSPEDSSIYLCSVETPRQNEETQYFGPGTRLLVL.

The V call is TRBV2, the J call TRBJ2-7, with a tentative D call TRBD2 (5 bases). The CDR3 has 13 residues. Germline lookup yields CDR1 SNHLY and CDR2 FYNNEI. The V end was cut by 4 bases, the J end by 6 bases, with 13 bases between. CDR3 in amino acids: CASSVEVSAEQYF. In DNA, the CDR3 is TGTGCCAGCAGTGTGGAGGTATCGGCCGAGCAGTACTTC.

The J gene is TRBJ2-5, the V gene TRBV13; unclear D gene. CDR1 and CDR2 (germline): PRHDT, FYEKMQ (reference sequence). V was trimmed by 5 bases and J by 2 bases, leaving 15 bases between them. CDR3 length: 15 amino acids. CDR3 in amino acids: CASSPGSLGQETQYF. In DNA form, the CDR3 reads TGTGCCAGCAGCCCCGGGTCTCTTGGGCAAGAGACCCAGTACTTC.

The V gene is TRBV5-1, the J gene TRBJ1-4; D call uncertain. There are 14 residues in the CDR3. Germline CDR1 reads SGHRS; CDR2 reads YFSETQ. With 6 bases removed from V and 0 bases from J, the gap between germline ends came to 9 bases. Here the CDR3 reads CASTPGTTNEKLFF. For the CDR3, the DNA is TGCGCCAGCACTCCGGGAACAACTAATGAAAAACTGTTTTTT.

The genes are TRBV2 and TRBJ1-2; maybe TRBD1 (6 bases). The CDR3 length is 11 residues. In germline, CDR1 is SNHLY, CDR2 FYNNEI. V was pared by 5 bases and J by 6 bases, with 7 bases between. CDR3 region: CASSSGDGYTF. For the CDR3, the DNA is TGTGCCAGCAGTTCAGGGGATGGCTACACCTTC.

The chain employs TRBV18 and TRBJ2-1, with 9 bases lining up with TRBD2. The germline CDR1 and CDR2 sequences are KGHSH and LQKENI. V gave up 3 bases and J gave up 5 bases; unmatched junction bases: 5. The CDR3 has 15 residues. Here the CDR3 reads CASSPYGGGDNEQFF. The CDR3 DNA reads as TGTGCCAGCTCACCGTACGGCGGGGGGGACAATGAGCAGTTCTTC.

V and J are TRBV7-9 and TRBJ1-6; D is ambiguous. The CDR3 consists of 14 residues. Germline CDR1 is SEHNR and CDR2 is FQNEAQ (reference sequence). The V end was cut by 3 bases, the J end by 6 bases, with 9 bases between. The CDR3, as DNA: TGTGCCAGCAGCTTTGGGCAGTCTAATTCACCCCTCCACTTT. Protein: CASSFGQSNSPLHF.

The CDR3 is CASSDRGTGGSNTEAFF. The CDR3 DNA sequence: TGTGCCAGCAGTGACAGAGGGACAGGGGGGTCGAACACTGAAGCTTTCTTT. The chain couples TRBV6-1 to TRBJ1-1, with 11 bases that match TRBD1. Unmatched junction bases numbered 7, after V lost 3 bases and J lost 1 base. CDR1 and CDR2 from the germline V gene are MNHNS and SASEGT. There are 17 residues in the CDR3.

V and J are TRBV7-9 and TRBJ2-4, with TRBD1 matching over 7 bases. V lost 5 bases, J lost 6 bases, and 7 bases stayed unmatched. The CDR3 is 14 residues long. Germline loops: CDR1 SEHNR, CDR2 FQNEAQ (reference sequence). The DNA for the CDR3 is TGTGCCAGCAGCCCTTTAAGACAGGGAAACATTCAGTACTTC. It specifies CASSPLRQGNIQYF.

V usage is TRBV5-4 and J usage is TRBJ2-5; D remains ambiguous. Deletions cut 4 bases from V and 3 bases from J, with 7 bases between. CDR1 SGHNT and CDR2 YYREEE come from the germline V gene (reference sequence). The CDR3 length is 12 residues. CDR3 sequence (DNA): TGTGCCAGCAGCCGACGGGAAGAGACCCAGTACTTC. It specifies CASSRREETQYF.